This T cell receptor beta chain originates from a study of T cells in Graves' hyperthyroidism and ophthalmopathy. The study, taken as a whole, reports: Ophthalmopathy and stable hyperthyroidism were separated by a 13 V-J model.

This clonotype was detected many times. Its target is unknown. The ends lost 10 bases at V and 2 bases at J; junction bases unmatched: 5. The CDR3 consists of 13 residues. CDR1 and CDR2 (germline): MDHEN, SYDVKM. It was RNA transcripts that yielded the amplified TCR beta CDR3 regions. In the first-round RT-PCR of the TCR CDR3, the HTBI primer set was used. TCRdb itself ran the multiplex PCR reads through MiXCR, one entry per CDR3 protein. Of approximately 510,000 distinct CDR3 sequences in the sample, less than 25% were seen once. This receptor was taken from a young man with Graves' hyperthyroidism. The specimen sequenced was blood. The rearrangement links TRBV28 to TRBJ2-7; 10 nucleotides match TRBD1. The CDR3 spells CAIWDRGAYEQYF. The CDR3 DNA sequence: TGTGCCATCTGGGACAGGGGAGCCTACGAGCAGTACTTC.